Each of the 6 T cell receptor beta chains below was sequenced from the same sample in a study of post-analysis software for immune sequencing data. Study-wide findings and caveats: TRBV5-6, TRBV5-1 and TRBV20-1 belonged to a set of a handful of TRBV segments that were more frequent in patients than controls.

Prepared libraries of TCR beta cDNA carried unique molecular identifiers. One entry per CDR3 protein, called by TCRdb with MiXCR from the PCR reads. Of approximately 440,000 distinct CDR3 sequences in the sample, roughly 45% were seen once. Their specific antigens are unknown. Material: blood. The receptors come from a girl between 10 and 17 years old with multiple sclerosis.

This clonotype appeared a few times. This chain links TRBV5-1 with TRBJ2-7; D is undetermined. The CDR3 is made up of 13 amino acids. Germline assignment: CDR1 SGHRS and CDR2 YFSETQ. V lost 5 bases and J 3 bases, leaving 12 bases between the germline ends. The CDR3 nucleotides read TGCGCCAGCAGGGGGTCAGGAGTCTACGAGCAGTACTTC. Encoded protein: CASRGSGVYEQYF.

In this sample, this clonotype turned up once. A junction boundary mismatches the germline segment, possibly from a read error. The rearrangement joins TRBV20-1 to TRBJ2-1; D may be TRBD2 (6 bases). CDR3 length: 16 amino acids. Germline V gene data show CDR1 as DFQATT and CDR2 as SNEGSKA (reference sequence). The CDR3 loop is CGAQSSGSSSYNEQFF. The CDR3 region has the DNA TGCGGTGCCCAATCCAGCGGGTCCAGTTCCTACAATGAGCAGTTCTTC.

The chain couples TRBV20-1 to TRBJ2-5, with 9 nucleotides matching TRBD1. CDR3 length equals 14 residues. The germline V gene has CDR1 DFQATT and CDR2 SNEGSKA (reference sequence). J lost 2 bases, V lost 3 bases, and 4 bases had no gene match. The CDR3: CSASPTGGQETQYF. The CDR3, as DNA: TGCAGTGCTAGCCCGACAGGGGGTCAAGAGACCCAGTACTTC.

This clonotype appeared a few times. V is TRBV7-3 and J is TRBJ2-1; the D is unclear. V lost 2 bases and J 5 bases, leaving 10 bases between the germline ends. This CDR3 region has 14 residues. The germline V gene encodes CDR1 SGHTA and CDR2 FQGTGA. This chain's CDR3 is CASSLHGGDNEQFF. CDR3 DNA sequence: TGTGCCAGCAGCTTACATGGTGGGGACAATGAGCAGTTCTTC.

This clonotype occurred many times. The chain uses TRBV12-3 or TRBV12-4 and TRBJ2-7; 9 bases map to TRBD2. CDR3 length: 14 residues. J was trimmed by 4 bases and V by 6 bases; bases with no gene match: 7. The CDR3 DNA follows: TGTGCCAGCAGCTCCGGGACTAGCACATACGAGCAGTACTTC. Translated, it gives CASSSGTSTYEQYF.

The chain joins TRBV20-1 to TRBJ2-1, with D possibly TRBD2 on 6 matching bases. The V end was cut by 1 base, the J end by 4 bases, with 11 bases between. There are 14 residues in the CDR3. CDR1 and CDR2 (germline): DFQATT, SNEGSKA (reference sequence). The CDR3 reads CSARVAGPYNEQFF. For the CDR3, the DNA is TGCAGTGCTAGAGTGGCGGGACCGTACAATGAGCAGTTCTTC.